The 32 T cell receptor beta chains below come from one sample, sequenced in a study of response to subunit inactivated influenza vaccine (dated by TCRdb to 2016 to 2018). Receptor libraries were prepared by RT-PCR. The reads were generated on an Illumina HiSeq 2500. TCRdb trimmed public reads at Q25 via fastp, called clones via MiXCR and kept in-frame beta chains. Each entry is one CDR3 protein sequence, shown with its most common DNA and genes. Counted in this sample were about 520,000 distinct CDR3 sequences; around 25% of them appeared once. The leading ten clones occupy approximately 1.9% of the sample. The source material was CD4+ T cells sorted from PBMCs, sampled roughly 5 days after vaccination. The source of these receptors is a middle-aged man who received an inactivated influenza vaccine. Donor details come from another sample of the same person, matched by shared clones.

This clonotype was seen only a few times. J is TRBJ2-7 and V is TRBV18, with TRBD2 identical over 11 bases. With V trimmed by 3 bases and J by 6 bases, 7 bases remained unmatched. The CDR3 sequence is 15 residues long. Germline V gene lookup returns CDR1 KGHSH and CDR2 LQKENI. CDR3 sequence: CASSPVTSGIVEQYF. The CDR3 DNA reads as TGTGCCAGCTCACCGGTGACTAGCGGGATTGTCGAGCAGTACTTC.

The rearrangement links TRBV27 to TRBJ2-5, with 7 bases matching TRBD2. With V trimmed by 2 bases and J by 4 bases, 13 bases remained unmatched. There are 17 residues in the CDR3. Germline V lookup: CDR1 MNHEY, CDR2 SMNVEV (reference sequence). DNA for the CDR3: TGTGCCAGCAGTTTAGGTCTCTTGGGAGGGCGCGGAGAGACCCAGTACTTC. Its translation: CASSLGLLGGRGETQYF.

J is TRBJ2-1 and V is TRBV5-5, with D possibly being TRBD1 (6 bases). Germline V gene sequence: CDR1 SGHKS, CDR2 YYEKEE (reference sequence). Trimming removed 4 bases from V and 0 bases from J, with 11 bases in between. The CDR3 length is 15 residues. CDR3 loop: CASSVTGSSYNEQFF. CDR3 bases: TGTGCCAGCAGCGTTACAGGGAGCTCCTACAATGAGCAGTTCTTC.

The chain recombines TRBV20-1 with TRBJ1-1, with 7 bases identical to TRBD1. CDR3 size: 11 residues. Germline V gene lookup returns CDR1 DFQATT and CDR2 SNEGSKA (reference sequence). V was pared by 4 bases and J by 10 bases, with 6 bases of the junction left unmatched. CDR3 sequence: CSANGQVVAFF. The CDR3 DNA follows: TGCAGTGCTAACGGACAGGTGGTAGCTTTCTTT.

This chain uses TRBV10-3 with TRBJ2-4; 7 nucleotides match TRBD1. CDR1 and CDR2 from the germline V gene are ENHRY and SYGVKD. V dropped 4 bases and J dropped 5; count of bases not matched to a gene: 5. This CDR3 has 14 residues. Written as DNA, the CDR3 is TGTGCCATCAGTGGTCCCGGGACAGAAAACATTCAGTACTTC. The encoded protein is CAISGPGTENIQYF.

This clonotype occurred a few times. The genes are TRBV20-1 and TRBJ1-2, with D unclear. Germline V gene lookup returns CDR1 DFQATT and CDR2 SNEGSKA (reference sequence). V lost 6 bases and J lost 7, with 21 bases in between. CDR3 length: 14 amino acids. CDR3 loop: CSATNPGRVGGYTF. The DNA for the CDR3 is TGCAGTGCAACGAACCCTGGACGGGTTGGTGGCTACACCTTC.

This chain joins TRBV10-1 and TRBJ2-5; D not resolved. V lost 7 bases and J lost 5, with 11 bases in between. Looked up from germline, CDR1 is WNHNN and CDR2 is SYGVQD (reference sequence). The CDR3 consists of 12 residues. Written as DNA, the CDR3 is TGCGCCAGCATATCTGAAAGGGAGACCCAGTACTTC. This translates into CASISERETQYF.

This CDR3 is CAIRRQGSSYEQYF. For the CDR3, the DNA is TGTGCCATCAGGAGACAGGGGTCCTCCTACGAGCAGTACTTC. The chain is built from TRBV10-3 and TRBJ2-7; 8 bases are a match to TRBD1. J was trimmed by 0 bases and V by 6 bases; bases with no gene match: 4. The CDR3 consists of 14 residues. CDR1 and CDR2 (germline): ENHRY, SYGVKD.

This clonotype showed up many times. The chain couples TRBV7-2 to TRBJ2-5, with 7 positions matching TRBD2. The CDR3 is 14 amino acids. The ends lost 2 bases at V and 9 bases at J; junction bases unmatched: 9. Germline assignment: CDR1 SGHTA and CDR2 FQGNSA. The CDR3 bases are TGTGCCAGCAGCTTAAACCAGGGAGGGTTGGCCCAGTACTTC. As protein: CASSLNQGGLAQYF.

The chain has TRBV10-3 and TRBJ2-6, with 12 positions matching TRBD2. J gave up 0 bases and V 3 bases, and 3 bases lay outside the gene matches. The CDR3 is 18 amino acids. Germline loops: CDR1 ENHRY, CDR2 SYGVKD. Here the CDR3 reads CAISDGLAGISGANVLTF. In DNA form, the CDR3 reads TGTGCCATCAGTGATGGACTAGCGGGAATCTCTGGGGCCAACGTCCTGACTTTC.

The rearrangement links TRBV20-1 to TRBJ1-4, with 7 bases lining up with TRBD1. The CDR3 totals 14 residues. CDR1 and CDR2 from the germline V gene are DFQATT and SNEGSKA (reference sequence). Germline trimming cut 6 bases from V and 5 bases from J; bases unmatched to any gene: 9. CDR3 in DNA: TGCAGTGCGACCGGTGACAGGGAAAATGAAAAACTGTTTTTT. It encodes CSATGDRENEKLFF.

The J gene is TRBJ2-6, the V gene TRBV12-3 or TRBV12-4, with 7 bases matching TRBD1. V trimming: 6 bases; J trimming: 2 bases; junction bases outside the gene matches: 7. The CDR3 is 16 residues long. In DNA form, the CDR3 reads TGTGCCAGCAGACCCACAGGGGCCGCTGGGGCCAACGTCCTGACTTTC. The encoded protein is CASRPTGAAGANVLTF.

This clonotype was picked up one time. The chain joins TRBV24-1 to TRBJ2-1, with D possibly TRBD1 on 6 matching bases. The ends were cut back, 5 bases at V and 3 bases at J, with 10 bases in the middle. CDR1 is KGHDR, CDR2 SFDVKD, per germline. This CDR3 has 14 residues. The CDR3: CATSGPGHYNEQFF. The CDR3 bases are TGTGCCACCAGTGGGCCGGGACACTACAATGAGCAGTTCTTC.

The V gene is TRBV10-3, the J gene TRBJ2-5; 7 bases line up with TRBD2. V lost 4 bases and J lost 5; bases outside the gene matches: 4. This CDR3 region has 13 residues. Germline V gene lookup returns CDR1 ENHRY and CDR2 SYGVKD. The CDR3 region has the DNA TGTGCCATCAGTGGTGGACTAGTGGAGACCCAGTACTTC. This translates into CAISGGLVETQYF.

This clonotype appeared a few times. Germline and junction disagree at one end, which may indicate a read error. The chain recombines TRBV5-6 with TRBJ2-5; D is undetermined. The CDR3 consists of 9 residues. Germline assignment: CDR1 SGHDT and CDR2 YYEEEE. The CDR3 nucleotides read TGTGCCTGCAGGAGAACCCAGTACTTC. This translates into CACRRTQYF.

V is TRBV29-1 and J is TRBJ1-1, with D unresolved. V lost 3 bases, J lost 6 bases, and 14 bases lay in between. Germline loops: CDR1 SQVTM, CDR2 ANQGSEA. The CDR3 sequence is 13 residues long. The CDR3 sequence: CSVEREGGAEAFF. In nucleotides, the CDR3 is TGCAGCGTTGAGAGGGAGGGAGGCGCTGAAGCTTTCTTT.

This clonotype appeared many times. The chain has TRBV28 and TRBJ2-7, with D tentatively TRBD1 (5 bases). The V end lost 5 bases, the J end lost 4 bases, and 9 bases lay between the germline ends. Germline V lookup: CDR1 MDHEN, CDR2 SYDVKM. This CDR3 has 12 residues. In DNA form, the CDR3 reads TGTGCCAGCAGTAAAACAGGTTACGAGCAGTACTTC. Translated: CASSKTGYEQYF.

In this sample, this clonotype turned up a few times. The chain recombines TRBV10-3 with TRBJ1-1; D may be TRBD1 (5 bases). Deletions cut 11 bases from V and 2 bases from J, with 18 bases between. The germline V gene has CDR1 ENHRY and CDR2 SYGVKD. The CDR3 covers 14 residues. CDR3 nucleotides: TGTGCCCTTCGACCGCGGGGCACCAACACTGAAGCTTTCTTT. As protein: CALRPRGTNTEAFF.

The V call is TRBV18, the J call TRBJ2-4; D is tentatively TRBD1 or TRBD2 (5 bases each). The CDR3 is made up of 20 amino acids. The V gene lost 0 bases and the J gene lost 1 base, with 22 bases spanning the gap. Germline V gene data show CDR1 as KGHSH and CDR2 as LQKENI. CDR3 region: CASSPPTGRGSLAAKNIQYF. DNA for the CDR3: TGTGCCAGCTCACCACCGACGGGACGGGGTTCTCTAGCCGCCAAAAACATTCAGTACTTC.

This clonotype has just a few counts. V and J are TRBV7-8 and TRBJ1-5; possible D gene TRBD1, 5 bases. CDR1 is SGHVS and CDR2 is FQNEAQ in the germline V gene. Trimming stripped 5 bases from V and 5 bases from J, with 19 bases between. The CDR3 totals 16 residues. This CDR3 reads CASSQRRGTGDQPQHF. CDR3 DNA sequence: TGTGCCAGCAGCCAAAGGCGGGGGACTGGCGATCAGCCCCAGCATTTT. Combining the CDR3 with reference TRBV7-8 and TRBJ1-5 gives the whole variable domain GAGVSQSPRYKVAKRGQDVALRCDPISGHVSLFWYQQALGQGPEFLTYFQNEAQLDKSGLPSDRFFAERPEGSVSTLKIQRTQQEDSAVYLCASSQRRGTGDQPQHFGDGTRLSIL.

This clonotype was picked up a small number of times. The V call is TRBV7-2, the J call TRBJ2-3; D is uncertain. The CDR3 has 12 residues. Trimming took 5 bases from V and 6 from J, leaving 9 bases between them. The germline gives CDR1 SGHTA, CDR2 FQGNSA. The CDR3 DNA follows: TGTGCCAGCAGCCGAAACGAGGATACGCAGTATTTT. Residues: CASSRNEDTQYF.

This clonotype showed up just a few times. This chain joins TRBV20-1 and TRBJ1-1; D gene uncertain. Germline-derived CDR1 and CDR2 are DFQATT and SNEGSKA (reference sequence). The CDR3 contains 15 residues. Between the trimmed V and J ends, which lost 3 bases and 4 bases, there was a span of 18 bases. Here the CDR3 reads CSASGFGPGGTEAFF. Written as DNA, the CDR3 is TGCAGTGCTAGCGGTTTTGGGCCTGGCGGCACTGAAGCTTTCTTT.

The chain joins TRBV24-1 to TRBJ1-5, with D possibly being TRBD1 (5 bases). CDR1 KGHDR and CDR2 SFDVKD come from the germline V gene. This CDR3 is 14 amino acids long. V dropped 4 bases and J dropped 4 bases, with 10 bases sitting between them. CDR3 nucleotide sequence: TGTGCCACCAGTGACGGGACCTTGAATCAGCCCCAGCATTTT. This gives the protein CATSDGTLNQPQHF.

There are a few counts of this clonotype. The V call is TRBV10-3, the J call TRBJ1-5; 8 bases are a match to TRBD1. Germline V gives CDR1 ENHRY, CDR2 SYGVKD. V lost 6 bases and J lost 0; bases outside the gene matches: 4. The CDR3 spans 15 residues. CDR3 amino acids: CAIRPGQDSNQPQHF. As DNA, the CDR3 is TGTGCCATCAGGCCGGGACAGGATAGCAATCAGCCCCAGCATTTT.

This chain links TRBV4-3 with TRBJ2-3; TRBD2 agrees at 9 bases. The trim removed 4 bases at V and 2 bases at J, leaving 4 bases unmatched. This CDR3 is built from 15 residues. The V gene's germline CDR1 is LGHNA and CDR2 YSLEER. The CDR3 is CASSRVAGVTDTQYF. The CDR3 DNA sequence: TGCGCCAGCAGCCGAGTAGCGGGAGTCACAGATACGCAGTATTTT.

This clonotype appeared many times. This CDR3 reads CASSALAGGPDTQYF. CDR3 DNA: TGTGCCAGCAGCGCACTAGCGGGGGGTCCAGATACGCAGTATTTT. V usage is TRBV4-2 and J usage is TRBJ2-3; 12 nucleotides align to TRBD2. J was trimmed by 4 bases and V by 5 bases; bases with no gene match: 4. Germline V gene data show CDR1 as LGHNA and CDR2 as YNFKEQ. This CDR3 contains 15 residues.

This chain joins TRBV29-1 and TRBJ1-1; D unclear. The CDR3 spans 12 residues. V was trimmed by 1 base and J by 12 bases, leaving 15 bases between them. In germline, CDR1 is SQVTM, CDR2 ANQGSEA. This CDR3 reads CSVEGYGFETFF. The DNA of the CDR3 is TGCAGCGTTGAAGGCTATGGGTTCGAGACTTTCTTT.

The genes are TRBV12-3 or TRBV12-4 and TRBJ1-6; D is unresolved. Trimming left V 5 bases short and J 7 bases short, with 9 bases between. The CDR3 sequence is 13 residues long. CDR3 sequence: CASSRTENSPLHF. The DNA of the CDR3 is TGTGCCAGCAGTCGGACGGAAAATTCACCCCTCCACTTT.

The CDR3 nucleotides are TGTGCCAGCTCAGTCCGCCAGGGGGTTATAGATGAGCAGTTCTTC. Its protein product is CASSVRQGVIDEQFF. The V gene is TRBV18, the J gene TRBJ2-1, with 7 positions matching TRBD1. Unmatched junction bases numbered 12, after V lost 5 bases and J lost 8 bases. From germline, CDR1 is KGHSH and CDR2 LQKENI. The CDR3 has 15 amino acids.

The V and J genes are TRBV6-5 and TRBJ2-1; 15 bases match TRBD2. The V segment lost 0 bases and the J segment 10 bases; nucleotides outside the gene matches: 7. CDR1 and CDR2 from the germline V gene are MNHEY and SVGAGI. This CDR3 contains 17 residues. CDR3 nucleotides: TGTGCCAGCAGTTACTCGCCTAGCGGACTAGCGGGAGGGGAGCAGTTCTTC. Translated, it gives CASSYSPSGLAGGEQFF.

The chain couples TRBV7-2 to TRBJ2-5; D remains ambiguous. Trimming pared 4 bases from V and 2 bases from J, leaving 11 bases between. Per the germline V gene, CDR1 is SGHTA and CDR2 is FQGNSA. The CDR3 length is 14 residues. The CDR3 spells CASSSQATQETQYF. The CDR3 DNA reads as TGTGCCAGCAGCTCACAAGCTACTCAAGAGACCCAGTACTTC.

This chain links TRBV29-1 with TRBJ1-2, with TRBD1 identical over 9 bases. V lost 7 bases, J lost 2 bases, and 8 bases stayed unmatched. This CDR3 comprises 14 residues. The V gene's germline CDR1 is SQVTM and CDR2 ANQGSEA. CDR3 sequence: CSAQPGQGNYGYTF. CDR3 DNA sequence: TGCAGCGCACAACCGGGACAGGGAAACTATGGCTACACCTTC. The full variable domain, in which reference TRBV29-1 and TRBJ1-2 provide the parts outside the CDR3, is SAVISQKPSRDICQRGTSLTIQCQVDSQVTMMFWYRQQPGQSLTLIATANQGSEATYESGFVIDKFPISRPNLTFSTLTVSNMSPEDSSIYLCSAQPGQGNYGYTFGSGTRLTVV.